This is a list of T cell receptor beta chains from one sample in a study of T-cell reconstitution after alpha-beta-depleted transplantation in children. TCRdb redid the calling of the PCR reads with MiXCR, one entry per CDR3 protein. The sample shows fewer than 750,000 distinct CDR3 sequences, 25% to 30% of them seen only once. The sequences come from PBMCs, collected before TCRalphabeta/CD19-depleted stem cell transplant. These receptors came from a boy in the first two years of life with Wiskott-Aldrich syndrome, due to receive a stem cell transplant. CDR3s leave out the opening cysteine and the closing phenylalanine or tryptophan. The order of the fields is V gene, J gene, D gene, CDR3 protein. The D gene is left open where the match is weak.

>TRBV4-2|TRBJ2-5|-
ASSQDPEFQGTQY
>TRBV5-6|TRBJ2-1|TRBD1
ASSLRLGTDYNEQF
>TRBV20-1|TRBJ1-4|TRBD1
SAREHRGLVPNEKLF
>TRBV9|TRBJ2-1|-
ASSVDCHNEQF
>TRBV5-1|TRBJ2-2|TRBD2
ASSLSPLAGTGELF
>TRBV29-1|TRBJ1-1|TRBD1
SVERGQGAAF
>TRBV5-1|TRBJ2-2|-
ASSLDRENTGELF
>TRBV20-1|TRBJ2-7|-
SAKGRGYEQY
>TRBV12-3/TRBV12-4|TRBJ2-1|-
ATTRTPYNEQF
>TRBV6-5|TRBJ2-7|TRBD1
ASSSREGGFWYEQY
>TRBV12-5|TRBJ2-7|TRBD2
ASGLSPGLAGGWISYEQY
>TRBV10-3|TRBJ2-7|TRBD1
AISRQGAYYEQY
>TRBV12-3/TRBV12-4|TRBJ1-1|-
ASSLARQNTEAF